This record covers a single TCR beta chain. In its sample, this clone was seen a few times. The antigen it recognizes is unknown. It has no much larger one-base neighbor in the sample; base qualities were not kept. Cut back by 2 bases and 4 bases, the V and J ends lie 5 bases apart. CDR1 and CDR2 (GTSNPN, SVGIG) derive from the germline V gene (reference sequence). The CDR3 contains 11 residues, cysteine and phenylalanine counted. Kept here is only the CDR3 DNA, which spans 33 bases and is read in frame from base 1. Library generation was performed with the immunoSEQ multiplex PCR assay. RNA was extracted from all samples and reverse transcribed into cDNA, which served as template for TCR sequencing. SuperScript III was used for first-strand cDNA synthesis, primed with a 2:1 mix of oligo-dT and random hexamers. A synthetic immune receptor repertoire was used to assess amplification bias, and residual bias was removed computationally. The authors' pipeline ran thus. Raw reads were preprocessed for error removal, and CDR3 was defined according to IMGT conventions as running from the conserved cysteine to phenylalanine. Clonality was computed as 1 minus the Shannon entropy, with the entropy normalized by log2 of the number of productive unique TCRs. Scalp TCRbeta sequences were cross-referenced with sorted blood CD4 and CD8 repertoires so that the CD4 or CD8 identity of scalp clones could be inferred. Here the immuneACCESS table is served through TCRdb, limited to in-frame sequences with V and J called. Missing clones are a known gap in these copies; in checked studies unresolved V genes cover under half, and the rest lacks a known reason. Clone size and the V and J calls come from that table; the DNA yielded D and trimming. The sample profile shows 180,000 or so clones; 63% of them were found once. The top ten clones comprise around 1.8% of the sample.

The time point label corresponds to: baseline before oral tofacitinib. Lesional scalp punch biopsies and peripheral blood were obtained from alopecia areata patients. PBMCs were separated by density centrifugation and stained for CD3, CD4 and CD8, after which CD4+ and CD8+ T cells were sorted on a FACSAria. The data derive from a study of CD8+ T cells in alopecia areata (dated by TCRdb to between 2017 and 2018). Concerning the study at large: The treated patients took part in an open-label pilot trial in which moderate-to-severe alopecia areata was treated with oral tofacitinib at 5 to 10 mg twice daily. Patients received tofacitinib for 6 to 18 months and were then followed off drug for 6 months to check for delayed response and recurrence. Scalp clonality was compared across normal scalp (n=4), patchy alopecia areata scalp (n=8), and alopecia totalis/universalis scalp (n=8). immunoSEQ multiplex PCR using 35 Vbeta forward primers and 13 Jbeta reverse primers was used to amplify TCRbeta CDR3 regions. To study T cell clonal expansion in alopecia areata, the researchers applied high-throughput TCRbeta sequencing to both the C3H/HeJ mouse model and human patients. RNA was extracted with the PAXgene miRNA kit for fixed scalp, the miRNeasy kit for PBMCs, and the RNeasy kit for mouse skin. Tofacitinib-treated patients had biopsies at baseline and at 4 and 24 weeks of treatment, with a later scalp biopsy in several patients. Scalp tissue and sorted CD4+ and CD8+ peripheral blood T cells from patchy and totalis/universalis alopecia areata patients and from healthy controls were covered by human TCRbeta sequencing.

What the authors observed across the whole study: Shared TCR sequences between patients were less evident than in mice, which may be partly attributable to HLA diversity in the patient population. Higher clonality and more expanded CD8+ clones were observed in lesional scalp than in normal scalp, particularly in alopecia totalis/universalis, a finding suggestive of antigenic drive. Unlike mouse skin, where gammadelta T cells dominate, normal human skin contains resident alphabeta T cells that get sequenced too, which complicates analysis of the scalp TCR repertoire.

Sample: CD4+ T cells sorted from blood, taken at week 0. This clonotype was sampled from a human donor with alopecia areata. The rearrangement joined TRBV30 to TRBJ1-1, with no D gene named confidently. In nucleotide form, the sequence is TGTGCCTGGAGTTGGGCCACTGAAGCTTTCTTT. The translation is CAWSWATEAFF.